This T cell receptor (beta chain) was documented in a study of blood T cells in healthy people across ages. Whole-study findings and limits: The lack of PBMC sorting stopped any conclusive naive versus antigen-experienced comparison.

The CDR3 is 13 amino acids. V lost 8 bases and J 5 bases, leaving 13 bases between the germline ends. The germline CDR1 and CDR2 sequences are LGHNA and YNFKEQ. Concerning this clonotype itself: Its antigen is as yet unknown.

Together with a sample-barcoded 5' primer, a J-beta primer mix was included in a second PCR lasting about 7 to 12 cycles. Each single sample gave us at least 2.5 million CDR3-containing paired-end reads. MiXCR, applied by TCRdb to the 5' RACE reads, yields one record per CDR3 protein. The sample consists of fewer than 900,000 distinct CDR3 sequences, about 36% of them appearing once. Total RNA extracted from each sample amounted to at least 6 micrograms. Material for sequencing was blood. The V gene is TRBV4-2, the J gene TRBJ1-5; a weak D match, TRBD1 (5 bases). The source is a man in his late teens or twenties in good health. CDR3 DNA: TGTGCCAGCGCGGGGCGGGCTGATCAGCCCCAGCATTTT. It translates to CASAGRADQPQHF.